This T cell receptor beta chain comes out of a study of cytomegalovirus exposure and HLA in healthy donors. In the PCR, 60 Vbeta and 13 Jbeta primers were used. Some clones are missing from TCRdb's copy, which holds only in-frame ones; the method was immunoSEQ multiplex PCR. The sample lists about 190,000 clones; over 70% were seen once. V lost 3 bases and J 7 bases, leaving 21 bases between the germline ends. The CDR3 is 16 residues long. From germline, CDR1 is MNHEY and CDR2 SVGAGI. In regard to this clone: Other nucleotide sequences from this sample produce the same CDR3.

This TCR was sampled from a woman younger than 35 in good health and CMV-seronegative. The J gene is TRBJ2-5, the V gene TRBV6-5, with TRBD1 as a possible D gene (6 bases). The sample was PBMCs. The CDR3 nucleotides read TGTGCCAGCAGTTATCTACGGGGACAAGGGCCAGGGACCCAGTACTTC. Protein sequence: CASSYLRGQGPGTQYF.